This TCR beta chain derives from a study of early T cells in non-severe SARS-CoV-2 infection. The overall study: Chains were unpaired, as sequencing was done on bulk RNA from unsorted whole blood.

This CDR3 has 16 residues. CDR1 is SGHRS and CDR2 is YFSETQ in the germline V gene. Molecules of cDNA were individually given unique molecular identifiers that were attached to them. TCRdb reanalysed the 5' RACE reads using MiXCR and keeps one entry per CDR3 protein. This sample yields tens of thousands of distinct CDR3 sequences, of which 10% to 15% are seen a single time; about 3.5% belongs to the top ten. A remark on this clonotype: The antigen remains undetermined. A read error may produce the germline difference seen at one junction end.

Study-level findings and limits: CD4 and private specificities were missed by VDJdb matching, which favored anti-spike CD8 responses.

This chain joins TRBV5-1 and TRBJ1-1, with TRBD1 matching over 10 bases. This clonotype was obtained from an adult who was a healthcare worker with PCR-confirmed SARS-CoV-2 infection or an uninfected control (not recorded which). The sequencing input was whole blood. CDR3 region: CASSLLGQGLNTEAFF. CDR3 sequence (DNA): TGCGCCAGCAGCCTATTGGGACAGGGGTTGAATACTGAAGCTTTCTTT.